This TCR beta chain was sequenced for a study of early stage breast cancer tumors. Study summary: ER+/PR+/HER2- status applied to about 70% of the 16 invasive breast tumors. The ER+/PR+/HER2- tumors included 7 to 9 ductal and a handful of lobular carcinomas. Study-wide findings and caveats: Tumors had roughly 2.5-fold higher T cell density and higher clonality than adjacent normal breast tissue.

From germline, CDR1 is MNHEY and CDR2 SMNVEV (reference sequence). This CDR3 comprises 17 residues. The V end was cut by 7 bases, the J end by 2 bases, with 18 bases between. A note on this clone: Antigen specificity is unknown.

Each sample had two DNA replicates, 0.5 ug blood or roughly 1.4 ug tissue. TCRdb's copy holds only in-frame clones and misses some; the assay was immunoSEQ multiplex PCR. The table records approximately 33,000 clones, more than 65% of them present only once. The chain employs TRBV27 and TRBJ2-6; the D call may be TRBD1 or TRBD2 (5 bases each). The sequence was collected from a person between 35 and 49 years old with breast cancer. The sample taken for sequencing was blood. CDR3 loop: CASTQSFGGAGANVLTF. In DNA, the CDR3 is TGTGCCAGCACCCAGAGTTTTGGGGGAGCTGGGGCCAACGTCCTGACTTTC. Together with reference TRBV27 and TRBJ2-6, the CDR3 gives the full variable domain: EAQVTQNPRYLITVTGKKLTVTCSQNMNHEYMSWYRQDPGLGLRQIYYSMNVEVTDKGDVPEGYKVSRKEKRNFPLILESPSPNQTSLYFCASTQSFGGAGANVLTFGAGSRLTVL.